The clone carrying this T cell receptor (beta chain) showed up just once. As yet, its antigen is unknown. This entry belongs to a study of T cell responses to AZD1222 COVID-19 vaccine. Study-level points and caveats: In all cases, repertoires were sampled only after the peak T cell response. Two AZD1222 doses significantly raised spike-specific TCR breadth and depth over controls.

The table came from immunoSEQ multiplex PCR; TCRdb's copy has only in-frame clones and leaves some out. This sample yields around 140,000 clones, of which around nine tenths are seen a single time; approximately 3.8% belongs to the top ten. There are 15 residues in the CDR3. CDR1 and CDR2 from the germline V gene are SGHRS and YFSETQ. Trimming left V 1 base short and J 2 bases short, with 10 bases between. Sequences were derived from peripheral blood, sampled 28 days after the second AZD1222 dose. This chain connects TRBV5-1 to TRBJ1-3, with D unresolved. The TCR comes from an adult who received the AZD1222 COVID-19 vaccine. CDR3 sequence reads: CASSLWTGAGNTIYF. The CDR3, as DNA: TGCGCCAGCAGCTTGTGGACTGGGGCTGGAAACACCATATATTTT.